This entry features one T cell receptor beta chain sequence. The antigen is undetermined. These data come from a study of beta chain features in type 1 diabetes. The whole isolated RNA underwent reverse transcription, so sequencing captured expressed TCRB transcripts. This table comes from immunoSEQ multiplex PCR, and its TCRdb copy is limited to in-frame clones, with some not included. The sample has about 170,000 clones, about 7.8% seen once. Via CD45RO/CCR7/CD25/CD127/CD95/CD27, cells of the CD4+ naive, central memory, regulatory and stem cell-like memory subsets were sorted. The V and J ends lost 7 bases and 0 bases, in that order; junction bases with no gene match: 6. The CDR3 length is 14 residues. CDR1 and CDR2 from the germline V gene are SGHTA and FQGNSA. Study-wide results and caveats: The study found moderately but significantly shorter TCRB CDR3s in all four CD4+ subsets of Type 1 diabetes patients. Fewer insertions but more deletions were seen at VDJ junctions in type 1 diabetes patients.

The gene calls are TRBV7-2 and TRBJ2-7, with 7 bases that match TRBD1. The sequence was obtained from a woman aged 35 to 49 with type 1 diabetes. Sequencing input: central memory CD4+ T cells from blood. The CDR3 DNA is TGTGCCAGCATCCATGACAGGGCCTCCTACGAGCAGTACTTC. Translating it yields CASIHDRASYEQYF.